Each of the 31 T cell receptor beta chains below was sequenced from the same sample in a study of vaccination and CD4 T cells after COVID-19. The Oncomine TCR Beta short-read assay sequenced DNA from cultured CD4+ T cells. TCRdb used MiXCR to reprocess the PCR reads, holding one entry per CDR3 protein. Counted here are 10,000 to 12,000 distinct CDR3 sequences, 25% to 35% occurring once; the ten biggest clones make up about 15%. Treatment specified: approximately 10-day PBMC culture with coronavirus spike peptide pools or control peptides (ViraFEST assay). Which antigens these TCRs recognize remains unknown. Specimen: CD4+ T cells from blood, cultured in vitro, collected after SARS-CoV-2 vaccination. The receptors shown here come from a human donor who had recovered from COVID-19.

The V call is TRBV7-2, the J call TRBJ2-5, with 12 bases matching TRBD2. Germline trimming cut 3 bases from V and 5 bases from J; bases unmatched to any gene: 10. The CDR3 consists of 17 residues. Germline V gives CDR1 SGHTA, CDR2 FQGNSA. The CDR3 DNA is TGTGCCAGCAGCTTCGGGGCTAGCGGGAGGGCTAGGGAGACCCAGTACTTC. Amino acid sequence: CASSFGASGRARETQYF.

The chain joins TRBV7-2 to TRBJ2-1, with 13 bases aligning to TRBD2. Germline values: CDR1 SGHTA, CDR2 FQGNSA. J lost 8 bases, V lost 3 bases, and 4 bases had no gene match. The CDR3 extends over 15 amino acids. CDR3 DNA sequence: TGTGCCAGCAGCTTGGGACTAGCGGGACGGGATGAGCAGTTCTTC. Protein: CASSLGLAGRDEQFF.

This chain links TRBV2 with TRBJ1-5; 7 positions agree with TRBD1. V trimming: 4 bases; J trimming: 1 base; junction bases outside the gene matches: 7. Germline CDR1 is SNHLY and CDR2 is FYNNEI. The CDR3 extends over 16 amino acids. Written as DNA, the CDR3 is TGTGCCAGCAGTGGGGAGGCAGGGGGAAGCAATCAGCCCCAGCATTTT. It encodes CASSGEAGGSNQPQHF.

This clonotype was seen a handful of times. The chain links TRBV6-2 or TRBV6-3 to TRBJ2-7, with 9 bases matching TRBD2. This CDR3 has 15 residues. Losses at the gene ends were 4 bases for V and 2 bases for J; bases not matched to a gene: 6. Germline V gives CDR1 MNHEY, CDR2 SVGEGT. The DNA of the CDR3 is TGTGCCAGCAGTTTTCAGACTAGCGGCCCCTACGAGCAGTACTTC. The encoded protein is CASSFQTSGPYEQYF.

The J gene is TRBJ2-5, the V gene TRBV5-1; a weak D match, TRBD1 (6 bases). The CDR3 covers 14 residues. Germline CDR1 SGHRS, CDR2 YFSETQ. V dropped 4 bases and J dropped 2 bases, with 12 bases sitting between them. The CDR3 loop is CASSMVGQQETQYF. In DNA form, the CDR3 reads TGCGCCAGCAGCATGGTCGGACAGCAAGAGACCCAGTACTTC.

In DNA, the CDR3 is TGTGCCAGCACTGGACCCAGGGGGGCTTACAATGAGCAGTTCTTC. Protein: CASTGPRGAYNEQFF. The chain couples TRBV2 to TRBJ2-1, with D possibly being TRBD1 (7 bases). The germline CDR1 and CDR2 sequences are SNHLY and FYNNEI. The CDR3 has 15 residues. V lost 7 bases and J 4 bases, leaving 17 bases between the germline ends.

This clonotype has just a few counts. This chain joins TRBV28 and TRBJ1-4; 8 bases are shared with TRBD1. The V segment lost 6 bases and the J segment 7 bases; nucleotides outside the gene matches: 7. The length of the CDR3 is 14 residues. The germline V gene has CDR1 MDHEN and CDR2 SYDVKM. DNA of the CDR3: TGTGCCAGCAGCCCGGGACAGGCCTCTGAAAAACTGTTTTTT. This translates into CASSPGQASEKLFF. Using reference TRBV28 and TRBJ1-4 for the parts outside the CDR3, the full variable domain is DVKVTQSSRYLVKRTGEKVFLECVQDMDHENMFWYRQDPGLGLRLIYFSYDVKMKEKGDIPEGYSVSREKKERFSLILESASTNQTSMYLCASSPGQASEKLFFGSGTQLSVL.

The chain recombines TRBV6-2 or TRBV6-3 with TRBJ2-2; 11 nucleotides agree with TRBD2. Trimming took 6 bases from V and 7 from J; bases not matched to a gene: 16. This CDR3 spans 18 amino acids. Per the germline V gene, CDR1 is MNHEY and CDR2 is SVGEGT. The CDR3 DNA is TGTGCCAGCAGCCAAGTAAACCCGGGACTAGCGGCCGGCGGGGAGCTGTTTTTT. This translates into CASSQVNPGLAAGGELFF.

This sequence joins TRBV20-1 and TRBJ2-7; 9 bases fit TRBD1. This CDR3 is built from 12 residues. The germline CDR1 and CDR2 sequences are DFQATT and SNEGSKA (reference sequence). Trimming cost V 6 bases and J 3 bases; bases outside gene matches: 3. The CDR3 DNA sequence: TGCAGTGCCACGGACAGGGGCTACGAGCAGTACTTC. As protein: CSATDRGYEQYF.

In this sample, this clonotype turned up a few times. This chain connects TRBV27 to TRBJ2-1; the D call may be TRBD1 or TRBD2 (5 bases each). This CDR3 contains 16 residues. Germline V CDR1 and CDR2: MNHEY, SMNVEV (reference sequence). V was pared by 2 bases and J by 0 bases, with 11 bases between. The CDR3 sequence: CASSLVGTSSYNEQFF. CDR3 nucleotide sequence: TGTGCCAGCAGTTTAGTGGGGACGAGCTCCTACAATGAGCAGTTCTTC.

The gene calls are TRBV2 and TRBJ2-2; TRBD1 matches 8 bases. Germline V gene data show CDR1 as SNHLY and CDR2 as FYNNEI. The CDR3 totals 14 residues. V shed 8 bases, J shed 4 bases, and the junction held 6 bases outside the gene matches. The CDR3: CASSPGGATGELFF. The CDR3, as DNA: TGTGCCAGCTCCCCAGGGGGCGCCACCGGGGAGCTGTTTTTT.

This clonotype was detected only a few times. The gene calls are TRBV27 and TRBJ1-3; TRBD1 matches 7 bases. CDR1 MNHEY and CDR2 SMNVEV come from the germline V gene (reference sequence). The ends lost 5 bases at V and 7 bases at J; junction bases unmatched: 11. The CDR3 contains 15 residues. This CDR3 reads CASSIRGQDSNTIYF. In DNA, the CDR3 is TGTGCCAGCAGTATTCGAGGACAGGACTCCAACACCATATATTTT.

This rearrangement joins TRBV27 to TRBJ1-5; D is possibly TRBD1 (6 bases). This CDR3 region has 16 residues. Germline loops: CDR1 MNHEY, CDR2 SMNVEV (reference sequence). V dropped 6 bases and J dropped 0 bases, with 15 bases sitting between them. CDR3 coding DNA: TGTGCCAGCAGCCCCAGGACAGCTTATAGCAATCAGCCCCAGCATTTT. Translated, it gives CASSPRTAYSNQPQHF.

J is TRBJ2-1 and V is TRBV20-1; D is possibly TRBD1 (5 bases). Trimming left V 3 bases short and J 6 bases short, with 18 bases between. The CDR3 has 15 residues. Germline CDR1 is DFQATT and CDR2 is SNEGSKA (reference sequence). The CDR3: CSASHGQGIGNEQFF. Written as DNA, the CDR3 is TGCAGTGCTAGTCACGGTCAGGGAATTGGCAATGAGCAGTTCTTC.

This clonotype has more than one count but fewer than ten. The chain combines TRBV28 with TRBJ2-7; TRBD2 aligns across 8 bases. CDR3 length: 21 residues. The germline CDR1 and CDR2 sequences are MDHEN and SYDVKM. Trimming removed 4 bases from V and 0 bases from J; junction bases left unmatched: 23. CDR3 loop: CASSSPLRGSGKFVASYEQYF. The CDR3 DNA reads as TGTGCCAGCAGTTCCCCCCTCCGGGGTAGCGGGAAATTTGTTGCCTCCTACGAGCAGTACTTC. The full variable domain, completed using reference TRBV28 and TRBJ2-7, is DVKVTQSSRYLVKRTGEKVFLECVQDMDHENMFWYRQDPGLGLRLIYFSYDVKMKEKGDIPEGYSVSREKKERFSLILESASTNQTSMYLCASSSPLRGSGKFVASYEQYFGPGTRLTVT.

This clonotype was observed a few times. The chain joins TRBV20-1 to TRBJ2-1, with 9 bases identical to TRBD1. Trimming at V came to 1 base and at J to 2 bases, leaving 12 bases not matched to a gene. This CDR3 contains 18 residues. Germline V gene lookup returns CDR1 DFQATT and CDR2 SNEGSKA (reference sequence). CDR3 bases: TGCAGTGCTAGAGGCACAGGGGGCGCGTTAACCGCCTACAATGAGCAGTTCTTC. It specifies CSARGTGGALTAYNEQFF.

For the CDR3, the DNA is TGTGCCAGCAGACCTACACCGGCAGCCAACGTCCTGACTTTC. Translating it yields CASRPTPAANVLTF. This chain connects TRBV12-3 or TRBV12-4 to TRBJ2-6; D not certain. Trimming shortened V by 6 bases and J by 7 bases, and 13 bases separated the two germline ends. This CDR3 comprises 14 residues.

This rearrangement joins TRBV12-3 or TRBV12-4 to TRBJ2-7; possibly TRBD1 for D (6 bases). V lost 4 bases and J lost 3, with 16 bases in between. This CDR3 has 15 amino acids. CDR3 sequence reads: CASSSPLDRFYEQYF. In DNA, the CDR3 is TGTGCCAGCAGTTCCCCTTTGGACAGATTCTACGAGCAGTACTTC.

The genes are TRBV29-1 and TRBJ1-5; 7 bases line up with TRBD1. The CDR3 spans 13 residues. Germline V gene lookup returns CDR1 SQVTM and CDR2 ANQGSEA. With 5 bases clipped from V and 3 bases from J, the junction kept 4 bases outside the gene matches. Written as DNA, the CDR3 is TGCAGCGTTAGACAGGGTAACAATCAGCCCCAGCATTTT. Its translation is CSVRQGNNQPQHF. Complete variable domain (other parts from reference TRBV29-1 and TRBJ1-5): SAVISQKPSRDICQRGTSLTIQCQVDSQVTMMFWYRQQPGQSLTLIATANQGSEATYESGFVIDKFPISRPNLTFSTLTVSNMSPEDSSIYLCSVRQGNNQPQHFGDGTRLSIL.

In its sample, this clonotype was seen a few times. The J gene is TRBJ2-3, the V gene TRBV6-4; 7 positions match TRBD2. Trimming at V came to 3 bases and at J to 1 base, leaving 4 bases not matched to a gene. Per the germline V gene, CDR1 is MRHNA and CDR2 is SNTAGT. The CDR3 consists of 15 residues. The CDR3 loop is CASSEGGSGTDTQYF. CDR3 nucleotide sequence: TGTGCCAGCAGTGAAGGCGGGAGCGGCACAGATACGCAGTATTTT.

The chain recombines TRBV7-6 with TRBJ2-2; 12 nucleotides align to TRBD2. V dropped 4 bases and J dropped 8; count of bases not matched to a gene: 17. The CDR3 loop spans 19 amino acids. Germline CDR1 reads SGHVS; CDR2 reads FNYEAQ. Written as DNA, the CDR3 is TGTGCCAGCAGCTCGTTAGCCACCTCTAGCGGGAGGGCCAGTGGGGAGCTGTTTTTT. It codes for CASSSLATSSGRASGELFF.

The CDR3 sequence: CASSRGQGVQTGELFF. In DNA form, the CDR3 reads TGTGCCAGCAGCCGGGGACAGGGGGTACAAACCGGGGAGCTGTTTTTT. J is TRBJ2-2 and V is TRBV7-9, with 11 nucleotides matching TRBD1. The CDR3 is 16 residues long. With V trimmed by 5 bases and J by 5 bases, 7 bases remained unmatched. CDR1 is SEHNR, CDR2 FQNEAQ, per germline (reference sequence).

In this sample, this clonotype turned up a few times. Written as DNA, the CDR3 is TGTGCCACCAGTGACGGACCGGGGACCGCGACGGGCACTGAAGCTTTCTTT. Translating it yields CATSDGPGTATGTEAFF. This chain connects TRBV24-1 to TRBJ1-1; D may be TRBD1 (5 bases). V shed 4 bases and J shed 4 bases, with 21 bases lying between them. Germline V gene data show CDR1 as KGHDR and CDR2 as SFDVKD. The CDR3 covers 17 residues.

The chain carries TRBV28 and TRBJ1-5; tentatively, D is TRBD1 (5 bases). The length of the CDR3 is 14 residues. Trimming took off 6 bases at V and 11 bases at J, with 20 bases between the two ends. Per germline, CDR1 MDHEN and CDR2 SYDVKM. As DNA, the CDR3 is TGTGCCAGCAGCACTATCTGGGGGGGGGAGGCCCAGCATTTT. Amino acids: CASSTIWGGEAQHF.

This rearrangement joins TRBV20-1 to TRBJ2-3; the match to TRBD2 covers 7 bases. The trim removed 3 bases at V and 4 bases at J, leaving 7 bases unmatched. The germline V gene has CDR1 DFQATT and CDR2 SNEGSKA (reference sequence). This CDR3 region has 14 residues. CDR3 sequence reads: CSARRELLSDTQYF. DNA for the CDR3: TGCAGTGCTAGGCGGGAGTTGTTGTCAGATACGCAGTATTTT.

The genes are TRBV5-1 and TRBJ1-6, with TRBD1 matching 9 bases. This CDR3 region has 16 residues. J lost 9 bases, V lost 2 bases, and 9 bases had no gene match. Germline values: CDR1 SGHRS, CDR2 YFSETQ. CDR3 residues: CASSFGGQGNSSPLHF. CDR3 nucleotide sequence: TGCGCCAGCAGCTTTGGGGGACAGGGCAATTCTTCACCCCTCCACTTT.

The rearrangement joins TRBV19 to TRBJ1-2, with 10 nucleotides matching TRBD1. Germline V gives CDR1 LNHDA, CDR2 SQIVND (reference sequence). With V trimmed by 10 bases and J by 7 bases, 12 bases remained unmatched. This CDR3 is 14 amino acids long. As DNA, the CDR3 is TGTGCCATAGACGACCGGGACAGGGGCTCTGGCTACACCTTC. Translation gives CAIDDRDRGSGYTF.

This clonotype was observed a few times. The rearrangement uses TRBV11-3 and TRBJ1-3; the D gene is possibly TRBD1 (5 bases). Germline-derived CDR1 and CDR2 are SGHNT and YENEEA. The length of the CDR3 is 13 residues. V lost 1 base and J lost 10, with 11 bases in between. The CDR3 region is CASSLANEGTIYF. CDR3 nucleotides: TGTGCCAGCAGCTTAGCCAACGAGGGGACCATATATTTT.

This clonotype was recorded a few times. V is TRBV4-1 and J is TRBJ1-4; D is possibly TRBD1 (6 bases). Trimming pared 0 bases from V and 7 bases from J, leaving 6 bases between. The CDR3 runs to 13 residues. Germline V CDR1 and CDR2: MGHRA, YSYEKL. CDR3 nucleotides: TGCGCCAGCAGCCAAGACAGGGGTGAAAAACTGTTTTTT. Protein sequence: CASSQDRGEKLFF.

This clonotype was counted once. The chain employs TRBV7-9 and TRBJ2-7; no clear D gene. V was clipped by 5 bases and J by 2 bases, with 10 bases between them. This CDR3 comprises 13 residues. In germline, CDR1 is SEHNR, CDR2 FQNEAQ (reference sequence). In nucleotides, the CDR3 is TGTGCCAGCAGCAGAGACGGTACCTACGAGCAGTACTTC. Translating gives CASSRDGTYEQYF.

The chain is built from TRBV6-5 and TRBJ1-6; D is possibly TRBD1 (6 bases). Germline lookup yields CDR1 MNHEY and CDR2 SVGAGI. Trimming took 2 bases from V and 9 from J, leaving 14 bases between them. The CDR3 length is 15 residues. CDR3 sequence (DNA): TGTGCCAGCAGTTACGAACAGGGTGATAGTTCACCCCTCCACTTT. This gives the protein CASSYEQGDSSPLHF.